This TCR beta chain comes out of a study of OX40 agonist ivuxolimab in advanced cancers. In terms of the full investigation: The costimulatory receptor OX40 (CD134) was targeted by ivuxolimab, a fully human IgG2 agonistic monoclonal antibody. Intravenous ivuxolimab was administered to patients every 2 weeks at six dose levels: 0.01, 0.1, 0.3, 1.5, 3 and 10 mg/kg. The purpose of peripheral TCRbeta sequencing was to test whether ivuxolimab changed TCR sequence diversity and led to clonal T-cell expansion. Patients were allowed to have had prior anti-PD-1, anti-PD-L1 or anti-CTLA-4 therapy, and 40% of the dose-escalation patients had been treated with checkpoint inhibitors. Of the 50 to 55 dose-escalation patients, hepatocellular carcinoma was present in approximately 20, melanoma in roughly 15, renal cell carcinoma in 9 and head and neck cancer in 9. Three dose-escalation patients achieved partial responses, one with hepatocellular carcinoma and two with cutaneous melanoma. The monotherapy dose-escalation portion (N ≈ 57 patients) of the phase I ivuxolimab trial is reported in the paper. In the dose-escalation cohort, roughly 82% of patients were male, and the mean age was around 65 years with a range of about 23 to 79.

This clone was counted between two and nine times. Its antigen is still unknown. Per-base quality was not reported, and no clone a single base away is much larger than it. Genomic DNA was extracted from sorted cells for sequencing of the TCRbeta CDR3 region. The immunoSEQ Assay was used to sequence the TCRbeta CDR3 regions. This is the immuneACCESS table as TCRdb keeps it, with only in-frame sequences that have V and J called. A part of the clones is gone; compared with another copy, unresolved V genes explain less than half, and the rest is unexplained. In all, the sample holds tens of thousands of clones, and 81% of those were seen once. Around 5% of the sample is taken by the ten largest. What the study reported, not specific to this receptor: On average, CD8+ T cells showed more expanded clones than CD4+ T cells after ivuxolimab. At doses from 0.1 to 3.0 mg/kg, clonal expansion was seen in both CD4+ and CD8+ blood T cells between baseline and week 6. Antigen specificity was not determined for the clonally expanded peripheral T cells. In partial responders in the 0.1-3.0 mg/kg groups, normalized peripheral clonal expansion was found to be among the lowest, especially among CD8+ T cells. Low levels of normalized T-cell clonal expansion were also shown by some nonresponding patients.

The trial excluded patients who had a history of autoimmune disease or were on systemic immunosuppression. In every dose cohort, peripheral blood was drawn for TCR sequencing at baseline, cycle 4 day 1, and cycle 7 day 1. The samples were drawn from a first-in-human, open-label, multicenter phase I dose-escalation trial of ivuxolimab. Adults with locally advanced or metastatic melanoma, renal cell carcinoma, hepatocellular carcinoma or head and neck squamous cell carcinoma were enrolled in the trial. Before TCR sequencing, CD4+ and CD8+ T cells were separately sorted from peripheral blood. Spanning cysteine to phenylalanine, the CDR3 consists of 14 amino acids. The CDR3 DNA has 42 bases and is translated from base 1. V is reduced by 4 bases and J by 1 base, leaving a spacing of 6 bases between them. Taken from the germline V gene (reference sequence), the CDR1 and CDR2 loops are SGHNT and YYREEE.

The chain was built from TRBV5-4 and TRBJ2-6, with no confidently assigned D gene. The specimen was CD4+ or CD8+ T cells sorted from blood, collected in a trial of the OX40 agonist ivuxolimab. The receptor comes from an adult with an advanced solid tumor such as melanoma, head and neck, liver or kidney cancer. The CDR3 in this case is CASSLQSGANVLTF. The nucleotide sequence reads TGTGCCAGCAGCCTCCAATCTGGGGCCAACGTCCTGACTTTC.